What follows are 27 T cell receptor beta chains derived from one specimen sequenced in a study of T-cell reconstitution after alpha-beta-depleted transplantation in children. Preparing the TCRbeta library involved the use of unique molecular identifiers. TCRdb re-analysed the PCR reads in MiXCR, keeping a single row per CDR3 protein. This sample has 600,000 to 700,000 distinct CDR3 sequences; roughly 17% occur once, and the top ten carry 0.8% to 1.1%. This material consisted of PBMCs from the stem cell graft donor, taken from the stem cell graft. The receptors stem from a human donor who donated a stem cell graft to a child with acute myeloid leukemia.

This clonotype was seen more than once but under ten times. The chain carries TRBV5-1 and TRBJ1-2, with D unclear. Germline CDR1 reads SGHRS; CDR2 reads YFSETQ. The CDR3 contains 13 residues. V was cut by 4 bases and J by 3 bases, with 10 bases left in between. CDR3 bases: TGCGCCAGCAGCACAGCTTCCGACTATGGCTACACCTTC. Translation gives CASSTASDYGYTF.

This clonotype was recorded a few times. The rearrangement uses TRBV5-1 and TRBJ2-2, with TRBD1 identical over 7 bases. This CDR3 is 15 amino acids long. After removal of 3 bases from V and 4 bases from J, the junction contained 6 bases not matched to a gene. The germline gives CDR1 SGHRS, CDR2 YFSETQ. CDR3 coding DNA: TGCGCCAGCAGCTCCTCAGGGGGTTTCACCGGGGAGCTGTTTTTT. It specifies CASSSSGGFTGELFF.

This clonotype was seen at least ten times. The CDR3 sequence: CASSETGGHEQYV. The CDR3 region has the DNA TGTGCCAGCAGTGAGACAGGGGGTCACGAGCAGTACGTC. The rearrangement joins TRBV6-1 to TRBJ2-7, with TRBD1 matching 9 bases. Germline values: CDR1 MNHNS, CDR2 SASEGT. The CDR3 sequence is 13 residues long. With V trimmed by 3 bases and J by 5 bases, 2 bases remained unmatched.

This clonotype was counted a few times. The chain has TRBV11-3 and TRBJ2-3, with TRBD2 identical over 8 bases. With 1 base clipped from V and 6 bases from J, the junction kept 27 bases outside the gene matches. CDR3 length: 22 amino acids. CDR1 is SGHNT and CDR2 is YENEEA in the germline V gene. The chain's CDR3 is CASSLGTSVLLRPGGVRDTQYF. Written as DNA, the CDR3 is TGTGCCAGCAGCTTAGGGACGAGTGTTTTATTACGGCCCGGGGGGGTTAGGGATACGCAGTATTTT.

This clonotype was seen many times. V gene TRBV20-1 combines with J gene TRBJ1-1; a weak D match, TRBD1 (5 bases). Trimming left V 7 bases short and J 3 bases short, with 12 bases between. This CDR3 contains 12 residues. Germline CDR1 and CDR2: DFQATT and SNEGSKA (reference sequence). The CDR3 spells CSDTGGDTEAFF. The CDR3 coding sequence is TGCAGTGACACGGGAGGGGACACTGAAGCTTTCTTT.

This clonotype appeared a few times. V is TRBV29-1 and J is TRBJ1-1, with 8 positions matching TRBD1. The CDR3 runs 15 residues. V gave up 6 bases and J gave up 3 bases; unmatched junction bases: 12. The germline gives CDR1 SQVTM, CDR2 ANQGSEA. CDR3 protein: CSVWGDRLKDTEAFF. The CDR3 coding sequence is TGCAGCGTCTGGGGGGACAGGCTTAAAGACACTGAAGCTTTCTTT.

This clonotype was counted a few times. The gene calls are TRBV29-1 and TRBJ2-5; the match to TRBD1 covers 10 bases. After removal of 3 bases from V and 5 bases from J, the junction contained 6 bases not matched to a gene. CDR3 length: 14 residues. CDR1 is SQVTM and CDR2 is ANQGSEA in the germline V gene. The CDR3 loop is CSVDRDRGRETQYF. Written as DNA, the CDR3 is TGCAGCGTTGACCGGGACAGGGGACGGGAGACCCAGTACTTC. Based on the CDR3 plus reference TRBV29-1 and TRBJ2-5, the full variable domain is SAVISQKPSRDICQRGTSLTIQCQVDSQVTMMFWYRQQPGQSLTLIATANQGSEATYESGFVIDKFPISRPNLTFSTLTVSNMSPEDSSIYLCSVDRDRGRETQYFGPGTRLLVL.

This clonotype was observed a few times. This chain connects TRBV20-1 to TRBJ2-7, with 10 bases matching TRBD1. The germline V gene has CDR1 DFQATT and CDR2 SNEGSKA (reference sequence). V lost 3 bases, J lost 0 bases, and 2 bases stayed unmatched. The CDR3 contains 14 residues. Here the CDR3 DNA reads TGCAGTGCTAGGGGGACAGGGGCCTCCTACGAGCAGTACGTC. Its translation is CSARGTGASYEQYV.

The chain carries TRBV4-3 and TRBJ1-1, with D unresolved. This CDR3 has 13 amino acids. CDR1 and CDR2 (germline): LGHNA, YSLEER. V was trimmed by 4 bases and J by 5 bases, leaving 11 bases between them. The CDR3 bases are TGCGCCAGCAGCCGAATCTACAGTACTGAAGCTTTCTTT. Translating gives CASSRIYSTEAFF.

This chain joins TRBV7-2 and TRBJ2-3; TRBD1 is a possible D gene (5 bases). The V end was cut by 1 base, the J end by 2 bases, with 10 bases between. The CDR3 loop spans 15 amino acids. Germline lookup yields CDR1 SGHTA and CDR2 FQGNSA. This CDR3 reads CASSLEARVTDTQYF. CDR3 coding DNA: TGTGCCAGCAGCTTAGAGGCCAGGGTCACAGATACGCAGTATTTT.

This clonotype appeared many times. This rearrangement joins TRBV7-2 to TRBJ2-5; possible D gene TRBD2, 6 bases. This CDR3 has 15 residues. Germline loops: CDR1 SGHTA, CDR2 FQGNSA. Trimming removed 5 bases from V and 13 bases from J, with 26 bases in between. The CDR3 is CASSASRWGEPKLYF. The CDR3 DNA is TGTGCCAGCAGCGCCAGTAGGTGGGGGGAGCCGAAGCTGTACTTC. Based on the CDR3 plus reference TRBV7-2 and TRBJ2-5, the full variable domain is GAGVSQSPSNKVTEKGKDVELRCDPISGHTALYWYRQSLGQGLEFLIYFQGNSAPDKSGLPSDRFSAERTGGSVSTLTIQRTQQEDSAVYLCASSASRWGEPKLYFGPGTRLLVL.

V and J are TRBV11-2 and TRBJ2-7; D possibly uses TRBD1 or TRBD2 (5 bases each). The CDR3 is 13 amino acids. V was clipped by 5 bases and J by 3 bases, with 11 bases between them. Germline CDR1 and CDR2: SGHAT and FQNNGV. CDR3 amino acids: CASSRWDDYEQYV. As DNA, the CDR3 is TGTGCCAGCAGCAGATGGGACGACTACGAGCAGTACGTC.

For this clonotype: A much larger clone sits a single nucleotide away, making a read error possible. This chain links TRBV12-3 or TRBV12-4 with TRBJ1-1, with a possible D match to TRBD1 (5 bases). V was trimmed by 4 bases and J by 1 base, leaving 13 bases between them. This CDR3 comprises 15 residues. In DNA, the CDR3 is TGTGCCAGCAGTTCCAAACAGGATCAGAACACTGAAGCTTTCTTT. Protein product: CASSSKQDQNTEAFF.

This clonotype has just a few counts. V and J are TRBV20-1 and TRBJ1-1; D is ambiguous. V was clipped by 5 bases and J by 0 bases, with 4 bases between them. The CDR3 is made up of 11 amino acids. Germline V gene sequence: CDR1 DFQATT, CDR2 SNEGSKA (reference sequence). The CDR3 loop reads CSAGMNTEAFF. For the CDR3, the DNA is TGCAGTGCTGGAATGAACACTGAAGCTTTCTTT.

This clonotype was observed at least ten times. The chain joins TRBV5-5 to TRBJ2-7, with D uncertain. The ends were cut back, 0 bases at V and 3 bases at J, with 1 base in the middle. Germline CDR1 reads SGHKS; CDR2 reads YYEKEE (reference sequence). The CDR3 contains 11 residues. In nucleotides, the CDR3 is TGTGCCAGCAGCTTGGACTACGAGCAGTACGTC. Its protein product is CASSLDYEQYV.

V is TRBV11-2 and J is TRBJ2-1, with D perhaps TRBD2 (5 bases). This CDR3 spans 16 amino acids. Germline CDR1 and CDR2: SGHAT and FQNNGV. V was cut by 3 bases and J by 3 bases, with 15 bases left in between. This chain's CDR3 is CASSFRSARDYNEQFF. The CDR3 DNA reads as TGTGCCAGCAGCTTCCGTTCGGCCCGGGACTACAATGAGCAGTTCTTC.

J is TRBJ2-7 and V is TRBV7-9; unclear D gene. Trimming left V 1 base short and J 2 bases short, with 12 bases between. Germline CDR1 SEHNR, CDR2 FQNEAQ (reference sequence). This CDR3 has 15 amino acids. Here the CDR3 DNA reads TGTGCCAGCAGCTTAGGATACGGGCCTCCCTACGAGCAGTACTTC. Translating gives CASSLGYGPPYEQYF.

The table lists this clonotype with many counts. The V and J genes are TRBV20-1 and TRBJ1-2; 8 bases map to TRBD1. The CDR3 loop spans 13 amino acids. Germline V gene sequence: CDR1 DFQATT, CDR2 SNEGSKA (reference sequence). The ends lost 4 bases at V and 4 bases at J; junction bases unmatched: 5. CDR3 region: CSATLGQGYGYTF. CDR3 sequence (DNA): TGCAGTGCTACCCTCGGACAGGGCTATGGCTACACCTTC.

This clonotype was observed a handful of times. For the CDR3, the DNA is TGTGCCAGCAGTTACACGGGGACAGGGAAGCAGCCCCAGCATTTT. Its translation: CASSYTGTGKQPQHF. The J gene is TRBJ1-5, the V gene TRBV12-3 or TRBV12-4; 9 positions agree with TRBD1. This CDR3 region has 15 residues. J lost 7 bases, V lost 4 bases, and 8 bases had no gene match.

This clonotype came up many times. The gene calls are TRBV7-2 and TRBJ2-1, with D unclear. V lost 1 base, J lost 4 bases, and 8 bases lay in between. The CDR3 extends over 14 amino acids. Germline V CDR1 and CDR2: SGHTA, FQGNSA. The CDR3 is CASSLEDGYNEQFF. The CDR3 bases are TGTGCCAGCAGCTTAGAGGACGGATACAATGAGCAGTTCTTC.

The V call is TRBV6-1, the J call TRBJ1-1; no clear D gene. Germline CDR1 MNHNS, CDR2 SASEGT. This CDR3 has 13 residues. V shed 7 bases and J shed 1 base, with 10 bases lying between them. The CDR3 spells CASTPMGNTEAFF. In DNA, the CDR3 is TGTGCCAGCACCCCGATGGGGAACACTGAAGCTTTCTTT.

The genes are TRBV7-2 and TRBJ2-1, with 16 bases lining up with TRBD2. Germline loops: CDR1 SGHTA, CDR2 FQGNSA. The V and J ends lost 6 bases and 11 bases, in that order; junction bases with no gene match: 7. This CDR3 region has 15 residues. CDR3 nucleotides: TGTGCCAGCAGTCTAGCGGGACTAGCGGGGGGGAAGCAGTTCTTC. It translates to CASSLAGLAGGKQFF.

The rearrangement links TRBV6-5 to TRBJ2-1; D perhaps matches TRBD1 (6 bases). Germline V CDR1 and CDR2: MNHEY, SVGAGI. The CDR3 covers 16 residues. Trimming took 6 bases from V and 4 from J, leaving 19 bases between them. The CDR3 DNA reads TGTGCCAGCAGCCCCGCCTCGGGACACCCTTACAATGAGCAGTTCTTC. Residues: CASSPASGHPYNEQFF.

This clonotype came up a few times. The chain is built from TRBV27 and TRBJ1-1; 8 bases line up with TRBD1. Germline CDR1 reads MNHEY; CDR2 reads SMNVEV (reference sequence). V lost 5 bases and J lost 1; bases outside the gene matches: 6. The CDR3 has 15 amino acids. The CDR3 DNA reads as TGTGCCAGCAGTCACACAGGGGGGGCGAACACTGAAGCTTTCTTT. Protein sequence: CASSHTGGANTEAFF.

This clonotype was counted ten times or more. The rearrangement joins TRBV20-1 to TRBJ2-2, with D unresolved. Trimming took 2 bases from V and 0 from J, leaving 4 bases between them. The CDR3 totals 13 residues. Per the germline V gene, CDR1 is DFQATT and CDR2 is SNEGSKA (reference sequence). Written as DNA, the CDR3 is TGCAGTGCTAGACATCCGAACACCGGGGAGCTGTTTTTT. Protein: CSARHPNTGELFF.

The chain joins TRBV5-1 to TRBJ2-3; D is ambiguous. The CDR3 length is 12 residues. Germline assignment: CDR1 SGHRS and CDR2 YFSETQ. Trimming left V 5 bases short and J 6 bases short, with 10 bases between. The CDR3 DNA reads TGCGCCAGCAGTCGTGGGTGGGATACGCAGTATTTT. Translated, it gives CASSRGWDTQYF.

At least ten counts were recorded for this clonotype. The rearrangement uses TRBV7-2 and TRBJ1-6, with D possibly matching TRBD1 (5 bases). The CDR3 totals 14 residues. CDR1 is SGHTA, CDR2 FQGNSA, per germline. Trimming shortened V by 3 bases and J by 8 bases, and 11 bases separated the two germline ends. CDR3 region: CASSLTGTYSPLHF. DNA for the CDR3: TGTGCCAGCAGCTTGACCGGGACCTATTCACCCCTCCACTTT.